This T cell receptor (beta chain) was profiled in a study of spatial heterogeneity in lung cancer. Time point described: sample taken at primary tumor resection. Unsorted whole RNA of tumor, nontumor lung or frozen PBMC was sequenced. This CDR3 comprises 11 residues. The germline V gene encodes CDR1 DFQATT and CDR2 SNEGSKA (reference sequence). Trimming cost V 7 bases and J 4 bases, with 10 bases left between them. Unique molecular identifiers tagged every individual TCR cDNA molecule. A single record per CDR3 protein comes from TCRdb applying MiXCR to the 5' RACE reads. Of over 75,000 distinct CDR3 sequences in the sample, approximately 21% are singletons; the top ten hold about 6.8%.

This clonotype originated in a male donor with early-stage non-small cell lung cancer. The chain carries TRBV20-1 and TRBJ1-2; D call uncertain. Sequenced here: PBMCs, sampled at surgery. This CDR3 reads CSVRDVYGYTF. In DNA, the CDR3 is TGCAGTGTTCGGGATGTCTATGGCTACACCTTC.